This TCR beta chain is drawn from a study of early stage breast cancer tumors. Trimming at V came to 5 bases and at J to 2 bases, leaving 8 bases not matched to a gene. Looked up from germline, CDR1 is MNHEY and CDR2 is SMNVEV (reference sequence). The CDR3 spans 16 residues. The repertoire was sequenced with immunoSEQ multiplex PCR; TCRdb's copy has only in-frame clones and lacks some. The sample lists around 9,000 clones; about two thirds were seen once. Sequencing input: normal breast tissue next to the tumor. The chain links TRBV27 to TRBJ2-1; 8 nucleotides match TRBD2. The TCR sequence derives from a person between 60 and 70 years old with breast cancer. This CDR3 reads CASSPPSGRPYNEQFF. The CDR3 DNA sequence: TGTGCCAGCAGTCCCCCAAGCGGGAGACCCTACAATGAGCAGTTCTTC.